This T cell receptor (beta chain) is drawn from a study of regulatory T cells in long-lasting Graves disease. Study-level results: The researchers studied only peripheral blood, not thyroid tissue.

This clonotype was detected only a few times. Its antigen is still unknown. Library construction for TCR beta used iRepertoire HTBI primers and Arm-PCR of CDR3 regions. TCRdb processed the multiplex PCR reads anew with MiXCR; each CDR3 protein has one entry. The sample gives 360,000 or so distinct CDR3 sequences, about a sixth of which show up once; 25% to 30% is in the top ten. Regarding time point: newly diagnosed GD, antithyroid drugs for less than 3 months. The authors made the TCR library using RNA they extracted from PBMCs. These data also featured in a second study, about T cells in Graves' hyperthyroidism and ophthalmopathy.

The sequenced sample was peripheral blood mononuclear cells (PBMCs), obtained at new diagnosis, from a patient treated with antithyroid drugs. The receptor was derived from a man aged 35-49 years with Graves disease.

In nucleotides, the CDR3 is TGTGCCAGCAGCGTAGCTCGAGAGGGTCGGAGCATTCAGTACTTC. The encoded protein is CASSVAREGRSIQYF. The chain is built from TRBV9 and TRBJ2-4; D is possibly TRBD2 (5 bases). The germline V gene has CDR1 SGDLS and CDR2 YYNGEE. V was shortened by 0 bases and J by 9 bases, with 16 bases between the two germline ends. This CDR3 comprises 15 residues.